Presented here are 28 T cell receptor beta chains from one specimen sequenced in a study of CD8 T cells in ankylosing spondylitis. Whole-study findings and limits: A motif in TCR beta, a set of roughly eight highly homologous variants, appeared characteristic of ankylosing spondylitis blood.

Their specific antigens are unknown. A single record per CDR3 protein comes from TCRdb applying MiXCR to the 5' RACE reads. Here the sample spans around 94,000 distinct CDR3 sequences, approximately 8.9% being singletons. Sample: blood, either unsorted or a sorted T cell fraction (not recorded which). The receptors derive from a male donor with ankylosing spondylitis.

This chain uses TRBV15 with TRBJ2-7; D perhaps matches TRBD2 (5 bases). The germline CDR1 and CDR2 sequences are LNHNV and YYDKDF (reference sequence). This CDR3 region has 14 residues. CDR3 DNA sequence: TGTACCACCAGCAGAGAGGGCCTAAGGAACGAGCAGTACGTC. This codes for CTTSREGLRNEQYV.

The rearrangement links TRBV27 to TRBJ1-4; D unclear. V was shortened by 2 bases and J by 4 bases, with 11 bases between the two germline ends. The germline gives CDR1 MNHEY, CDR2 SMNVEV (reference sequence). The CDR3 totals 15 residues. The chain's CDR3 is CASSLVPEFNEKLFF. The CDR3 DNA reads TGTGCCAGCAGTTTAGTCCCGGAGTTTAATGAAAAACTGTTTTTT.

This clonotype has ten or more counts. The V gene is TRBV29-1, the J gene TRBJ2-7; 9 bases agree with TRBD2. Germline trimming cut 8 bases from V and 2 bases from J; bases unmatched to any gene: 19. Per germline, CDR1 SQVTM and CDR2 ANQGSEA. The CDR3 loop spans 17 amino acids. The CDR3 protein is CSPGGGRAKPGTYEQYV. The CDR3 nucleotides are TGCAGCCCGGGGGGCGGGAGGGCCAAGCCCGGGACCTACGAGCAGTACGTC.

This clonotype has ten or more counts. V and J are TRBV13 and TRBJ2-3, with TRBD1 as a possible D gene (8 bases). The CDR3 sequence is 15 residues long. Germline loops: CDR1 PRHDT, CDR2 FYEKMQ (reference sequence). The V gene lost 7 bases and the J gene lost 2 bases, with 16 bases spanning the gap. CDR3 amino acids: CASTTGGDNTDTQYF. The CDR3 coding sequence is TGTGCCAGCACCACAGGGGGGGACAACACAGATACGCAGTATTTT.

This clonotype was recorded at least ten times. The V gene is TRBV14, the J gene TRBJ2-1; unclear D gene. This CDR3 is 13 amino acids long. Between the trimmed V and J ends, which lost 3 bases and 8 bases, there was a span of 11 bases. CDR1 is SGHDN and CDR2 is FVKESK in the germline V gene. The CDR3 DNA follows: TGTGCCAGCAGCCAGGATCACGGAGATGAGCAGTTCTTC. Its protein is CASSQDHGDEQFF.

This sequence joins TRBV5-1 and TRBJ2-1; a possible D gene is TRBD2 (6 bases). CDR1 SGHRS and CDR2 YFSETQ come from the germline V gene. Deletions cut 5 bases from V and 3 bases from J, with 15 bases between. The CDR3 sequence is 15 residues long. CDR3 loop: CASRPGGLIYNEQFF. CDR3 sequence (DNA): TGCGCCAGCAGGCCCGGGGGACTTATCTACAATGAGCAGTTCTTC.

This clonotype was detected ten times or more. The chain couples TRBV20-1 to TRBJ2-1; 8 nucleotides align to TRBD2. The CDR3 runs to 17 residues. Trimming cost V 2 bases and J 5 bases; bases outside gene matches: 14. From germline, CDR1 is DFQATT and CDR2 SNEGSKA (reference sequence). The CDR3 reads CSARIPWREDANNEQFF. The CDR3 DNA reads TGCAGTGCTAGAATCCCTTGGCGGGAGGATGCGAACAATGAGCAGTTCTTC.

The chain recombines TRBV5-1 with TRBJ2-3; TRBD1 aligns across 9 bases. The CDR3 consists of 19 residues. V was pared by 3 bases and J by 2 bases, with 16 bases of the junction left unmatched. Per the germline V gene, CDR1 is SGHRS and CDR2 is YFSETQ. CDR3 coding DNA: TGCGCCAGCAGCTCTATTCCTGGGGAACAGGGGGCGGACACAGATACGCAGTATTTT. It codes for CASSSIPGEQGADTDTQYF.

This clonotype was found a few times. J is TRBJ2-1 and V is TRBV11-3; 10 nucleotides line up with TRBD2. Germline V gene sequence: CDR1 SGHNT, CDR2 YENEEA. J lost 6 bases, V lost 2 bases, and 7 bases had no gene match. CDR3 size: 16 residues. As DNA, the CDR3 is TGTGCCAGCAGCTTATCTAGGAGCGGGAGGGCCAATGAGCAGTTCTTC. Translated: CASSLSRSGRANEQFF.

V usage is TRBV27 and J usage is TRBJ1-6; D uncertain. Trimming shortened V by 0 bases and J by 14 bases, and 17 bases separated the two germline ends. This CDR3 spans 15 amino acids. Per the germline V gene, CDR1 is MNHEY and CDR2 is SMNVEV (reference sequence). The CDR3 region has the DNA TGTGCCAGCAGTTTATCGGCAGGCCCATATCCAGCCCTCCACTTT. Translating it yields CASSLSAGPYPALHF.

This clonotype occurred many times. J is TRBJ2-3 and V is TRBV6-4; D uncertain. The CDR3 sequence is 14 residues long. The germline V gene encodes CDR1 MRHNA and CDR2 SNTAGT. Between the trimmed V and J ends, which lost 3 bases and 4 bases, there was a span of 11 bases. CDR3 sequence reads: CASSEGDSADTQYF. The CDR3 bases are TGTGCCAGCAGTGAAGGCGACTCCGCAGATACGCAGTATTTT.

In this sample, this clonotype turned up many times. Germline and junction disagree at one end, which may indicate a read error. CDR3 sequence: CASSYHGELQQTQYF. CDR3 DNA sequence: TGCGCCAGCAGCTACCACGGGGAGCTCCAACAGACCCAGTACTTC. The chain combines TRBV5-1 with TRBJ2-5; D possibly corresponds to TRBD2 (5 bases). CDR1 is SGHRS, CDR2 YFSETQ, per germline. The CDR3 extends over 15 amino acids.

V is TRBV12-3 or TRBV12-4 and J is TRBJ2-5; TRBD1 or TRBD2 may be the D gene (5 bases each). Trimming shortened V by 8 bases and J by 7 bases, and 26 bases separated the two germline ends. The CDR3 sequence is 16 residues long. The CDR3 protein is CASAEASGAPPGTQYF. The CDR3 DNA follows: TGTGCCAGCGCCGAAGCCTCCGGGGCCCCTCCAGGGACCCAGTACTTC.

The chain uses TRBV7-9 and TRBJ1-2, with D possibly being TRBD1 (6 bases). The germline CDR1 and CDR2 sequences are SEHNR and FQNEAQ (reference sequence). The CDR3 runs 16 residues. The V end lost 5 bases, the J end lost 2 bases, and 18 bases lay between the germline ends. The CDR3 protein is CASSIADSHINYGYTF. DNA of the CDR3: TGTGCCAGCAGCATCGCGGACAGCCACATCAACTATGGCTACACCTTC.

This clonotype occurred many times. The chain employs TRBV3-1 and TRBJ2-1, with TRBD2 matching 12 bases. The junction had 7 bases not matched to a gene; V was cut back by 3 bases and J by 10 bases. The CDR3 consists of 15 residues. Germline loops: CDR1 LGHDT, CDR2 YNNKEL (reference sequence). DNA of the CDR3: TGTGCCAGCAGCCACCCGATGCTAGCGGGAGGGGAGCAGTTCTTC. Protein: CASSHPMLAGGEQFF.

Relative to its sample, this clonotype is medium-sized. This chain uses TRBV9 with TRBJ1-2; D call uncertain. Per germline, CDR1 SGDLS and CDR2 YYNGEE. The CDR3 is 12 amino acids. Trimming took off 6 bases at V and 1 base at J, with 7 bases between the two ends. This CDR3 reads CASTEGNYGYTF. The CDR3 nucleotides are TGTGCCAGCACTGAGGGTAACTATGGCTACACCTTC.

The V gene is TRBV4-1, the J gene TRBJ2-1; TRBD2 agrees at 11 bases. The length of the CDR3 is 16 residues. The germline CDR1 and CDR2 sequences are MGHRA and YSYEKL. Unmatched junction bases numbered 12, after V lost 4 bases and J lost 10 bases. Written as DNA, the CDR3 is TGCGCCAGCAGCCCCCCTCTGCTAGCGGGAGGAGGGGAGCAGTTCTTC. It translates to CASSPPLLAGGGEQFF.

This clonotype was picked up many times. The chain joins TRBV29-1 to TRBJ1-2, with D possibly TRBD1 on 6 matching bases. Per the germline V gene, CDR1 is SQVTM and CDR2 is ANQGSEA. This CDR3 region has 15 residues. The V end was cut by 7 bases, the J end by 6 bases, with 24 bases between. The chain's CDR3 is CSAEPADSRRDGYTF. The CDR3 region has the DNA TGCAGCGCCGAGCCGGCGGACAGTCGACGGGATGGCTACACCTTC.

Many counts were recorded for this clonotype. V and J are TRBV6-1 and TRBJ2-3; 9 bases line up with TRBD1. J was trimmed by 4 bases and V by 3 bases; bases with no gene match: 5. The length of the CDR3 is 15 residues. Germline lookup yields CDR1 MNHNS and CDR2 SASEGT. The CDR3 loop is CASSETGGTPDTQYF. The CDR3 DNA sequence: TGTGCCAGCAGTGAGACAGGGGGGACACCAGATACGCAGTATTTT.

This clonotype showed up just a few times. CDR3: CASSVATQGSTDTQYF. The CDR3 region has the DNA TGTGCCAGCAGCGTAGCCACCCAAGGGAGCACAGATACGCAGTATTTT. This chain links TRBV9 with TRBJ2-3, with unresolved D. The CDR3 extends over 16 amino acids. Germline V gene lookup returns CDR1 SGDLS and CDR2 YYNGEE. The V end was cut by 0 bases, the J end by 0 bases, with 11 bases between.

The chain couples TRBV12-3 or TRBV12-4 to TRBJ2-5; possibly TRBD1 for D (6 bases). The CDR3 has 17 residues. Between the trimmed V and J ends, which lost 1 base and 6 bases, there was a span of 21 bases. The CDR3 DNA follows: TGTGCCAGCAGTTTAGGGGGGCGAAAATCCTCCGAAAAGACCCAGTACTTC. Protein: CASSLGGRKSSEKTQYF.

This rearrangement joins TRBV13 to TRBJ1-2, with D possibly being TRBD1 (5 bases). The CDR3 has 16 residues. Germline-derived CDR1 and CDR2 are PRHDT and FYEKMQ (reference sequence). Trimming pared 0 bases from V and 0 bases from J, leaving 11 bases between. CDR3 amino acids: CASSLGRTGTNYGYTF. DNA of the CDR3: TGTGCCAGCAGCTTAGGCCGTACAGGAACTAACTATGGCTACACCTTC.

This clonotype was seen only a few times. The chain joins TRBV3-1 to TRBJ2-4; D not certain. Germline lookup yields CDR1 LGHDT and CDR2 YNNKEL (reference sequence). Trimming pared 0 bases from V and 0 bases from J, leaving 12 bases between. The CDR3 runs to 17 residues. This chain's CDR3 is CASSQEVNQLAKNIQYF. The CDR3 DNA follows: TGTGCCAGCAGCCAAGAGGTGAATCAACTAGCCAAAAACATTCAGTACTTC.

This clonotype was found a few times. The chain has TRBV9 and TRBJ2-2; TRBD2 might be the D (6 bases). Trimming took off 3 bases at V and 3 bases at J, with 12 bases between the two ends. Germline V gene lookup returns CDR1 SGDLS and CDR2 YYNGEE. The CDR3 consists of 15 residues. The CDR3 DNA reads as TGTGCCAGCAGCGCAACCGGGGGTCACACCGGGGAGCTGTTTTTT. Its translation is CASSATGGHTGELFF.

The table lists this clonotype with many counts. The rearrangement links TRBV4-2 to TRBJ2-7; TRBD1 agrees at 9 bases. The CDR3 has 15 residues. The germline CDR1 and CDR2 sequences are LGHNA and YNFKEQ. V gave up 4 bases and J gave up 5 bases; unmatched junction bases: 9. DNA of the CDR3: TGTGCCAGCAGCCCGGTGGACAGGGGAAAGGACGAGCAGTACTTC. It specifies CASSPVDRGKDEQYF.

This clonotype was seen at least ten times. The chain couples TRBV29-1 to TRBJ2-1; 9 bases are a match to TRBD1. CDR1 SQVTM and CDR2 ANQGSEA come from the germline V gene. Trimming removed 4 bases from V and 7 bases from J; junction bases left unmatched: 8. The CDR3 loop spans 14 amino acids. In DNA form, the CDR3 reads TGCAGCGTTGTCCCGGACAGGGGTCTTAATGAGCAGTTCTTC. Encoded protein: CSVVPDRGLNEQFF.

The sample holds many counts of this clonotype. The gene calls are TRBV4-1 and TRBJ2-1; D possibly corresponds to TRBD2 (5 bases). Trimming removed 0 bases at V and 2 bases at J, with 11 bases between. Germline V gene data show CDR1 as MGHRA and CDR2 as YSYEKL. The CDR3 spans 16 residues. The CDR3 sequence is CASSQDSSSTYNEQFF. The CDR3 DNA sequence: TGCGCCAGCAGCCAAGATTCTAGCAGCACCTACAATGAGCAGTTCTTC.

This clonotype appeared many times. This chain links TRBV20-1 with TRBJ2-2; 7 nucleotides line up with TRBD1. The CDR3 totals 15 residues. Germline V gene sequence: CDR1 DFQATT, CDR2 SNEGSKA (reference sequence). V dropped 3 bases and J dropped 2; count of bases not matched to a gene: 6. This CDR3 is CSASHGTENTGELFF. CDR3 coding DNA: TGCAGTGCTAGCCACGGGACAGAAAACACCGGGGAGCTGTTTTTT.